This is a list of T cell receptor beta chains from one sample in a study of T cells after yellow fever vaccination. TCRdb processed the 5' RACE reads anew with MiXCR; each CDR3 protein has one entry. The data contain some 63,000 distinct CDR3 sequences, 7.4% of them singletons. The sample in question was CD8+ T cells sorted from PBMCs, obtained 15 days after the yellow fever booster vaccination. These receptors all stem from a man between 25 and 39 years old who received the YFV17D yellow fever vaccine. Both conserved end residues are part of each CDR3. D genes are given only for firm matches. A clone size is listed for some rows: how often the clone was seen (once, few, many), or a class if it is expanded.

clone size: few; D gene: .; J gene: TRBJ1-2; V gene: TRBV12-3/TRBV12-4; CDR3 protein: CASSLSSGSGYTF; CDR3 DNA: TGTGCCAGCAGTTTAAGTTCAGGGTCGGGCTACACCTTC
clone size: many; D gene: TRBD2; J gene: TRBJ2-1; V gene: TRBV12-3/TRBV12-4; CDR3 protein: CASSLGGSYEFF; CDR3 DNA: TGTGCCAGCAGTTTGGGCGGGAGTTATGAGTTCTTC
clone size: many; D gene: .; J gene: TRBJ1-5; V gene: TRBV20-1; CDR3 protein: CSAPPGTGRSNQPQHF; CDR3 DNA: TGCAGTGCCCCCCCCGGAACGGGAAGGAGCAATCAGCCCCAGCATTTT
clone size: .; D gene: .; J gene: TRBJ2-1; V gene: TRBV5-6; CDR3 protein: CASSLVDGSEDNEQFF; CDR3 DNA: TGTGCCAGCAGCTTGGTGGACGGGTCGGAAGACAATGAGCAGTTCTTC
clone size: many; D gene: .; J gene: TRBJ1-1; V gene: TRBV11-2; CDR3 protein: CASSLGLGEWGSNTEAFF; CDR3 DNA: TGTGCCAGCAGCTTAGGTTTGGGGGAGTGGGGGTCGAACACTGAAGCTTTCTTT
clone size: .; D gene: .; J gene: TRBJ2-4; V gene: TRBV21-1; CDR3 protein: CASNFRGASGPPAKNIQYF; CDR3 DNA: TGTGCCAGCAATTTTAGAGGGGCTAGCGGACCCCCGGCCAAAAACATTCAGTACTTC
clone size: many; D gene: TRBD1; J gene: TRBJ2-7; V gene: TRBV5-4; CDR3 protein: CASSNRDRPYEQYF; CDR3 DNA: TGTGCCAGCAGTAACCGGGACAGGCCCTACGAGCAGTACTTC
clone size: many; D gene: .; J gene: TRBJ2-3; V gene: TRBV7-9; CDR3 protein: CASSLVGGLETQYF; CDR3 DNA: TGTGCCAGCAGCTTAGTGGGAGGACTTGAGACGCAGTATTTT
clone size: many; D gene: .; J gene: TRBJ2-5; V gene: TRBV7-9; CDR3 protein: CASSLDWGQETQYF; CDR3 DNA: TGTGCCAGCAGCTTAGACTGGGGACAAGAGACCCAGTACTTC
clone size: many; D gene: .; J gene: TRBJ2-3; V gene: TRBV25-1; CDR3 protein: CASSFSDTQYF; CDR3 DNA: TGTGCCAGCAGTTTCTCAGATACGCAGTATTTT
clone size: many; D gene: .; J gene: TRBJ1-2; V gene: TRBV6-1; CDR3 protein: CASRGTFGGYTF; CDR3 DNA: TGTGCCAGCAGAGGGACATTTGGAGGCTACACCTTC
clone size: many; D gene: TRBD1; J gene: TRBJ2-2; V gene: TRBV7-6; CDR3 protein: CASSLLTGSWDGELFF; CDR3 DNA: TGTGCCAGCAGCTTACTGACAGGGTCCTGGGACGGGGAGCTGTTTTTT
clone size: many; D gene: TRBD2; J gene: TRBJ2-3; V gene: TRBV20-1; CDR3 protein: CSARVRREGPQDTQYF; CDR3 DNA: TGCAGTGCTAGAGTCCGGCGGGAGGGCCCCCAAGATACGCAGTATTTT
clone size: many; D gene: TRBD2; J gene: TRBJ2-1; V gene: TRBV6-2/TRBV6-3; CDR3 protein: CARQGLVSYNEQFF; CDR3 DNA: TGTGCCAGACAAGGACTAGTGTCGTACAATGAGCAGTTCTTC
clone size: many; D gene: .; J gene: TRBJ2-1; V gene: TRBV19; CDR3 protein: CASAPPGSYNEQFF; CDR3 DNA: TGTGCCAGTGCTCCTCCGGGGTCCTACAATGAGCAGTTCTTC
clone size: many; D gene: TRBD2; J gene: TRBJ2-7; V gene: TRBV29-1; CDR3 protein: CSARTSGKSEQYF; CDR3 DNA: TGCAGCGCACGGACTAGCGGGAAATCCGAGCAGTACTTC
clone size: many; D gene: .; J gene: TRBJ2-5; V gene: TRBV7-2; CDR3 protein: CASSLVRELGETQYF; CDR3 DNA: TGTGCCAGCAGCTTAGTCCGGGAACTCGGGGAGACCCAGTACTTC
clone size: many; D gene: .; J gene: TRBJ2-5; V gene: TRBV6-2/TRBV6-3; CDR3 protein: CASSYSWTQVETQYF; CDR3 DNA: TGTGCCAGCAGTTACTCGTGGACACAAGTGGAGACCCAGTACTTC
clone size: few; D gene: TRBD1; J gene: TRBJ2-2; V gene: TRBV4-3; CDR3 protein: CASSQRSGGQGFTGELFF; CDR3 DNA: TGCGCCAGCAGCCAAAGGTCGGGGGGACAGGGATTCACCGGGGAGCTGTTTTTT
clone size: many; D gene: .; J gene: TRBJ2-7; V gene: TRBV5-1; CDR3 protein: CASSLSVSAGLYEQYF; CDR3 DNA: TGCGCCAGCAGTTTGTCCGTATCGGCGGGGTTATACGAGCAGTACTTC
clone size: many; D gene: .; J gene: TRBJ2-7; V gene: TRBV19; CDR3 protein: CASSSGVGDPAYEQYF; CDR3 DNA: TGTGCCAGCAGTTCAGGCGTAGGGGACCCTGCCTACGAGCAGTACTTC
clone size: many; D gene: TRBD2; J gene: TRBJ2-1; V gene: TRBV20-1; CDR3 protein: CSARGLAAYNEQFF; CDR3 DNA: TGCAGTGCTAGGGGGCTAGCGGCCTACAATGAGCAGTTCTTC
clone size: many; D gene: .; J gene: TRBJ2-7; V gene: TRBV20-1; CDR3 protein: CSLLRDGYEQYF; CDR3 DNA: TGCAGCCTCCTGAGGGATGGCTACGAGCAGTACTTC
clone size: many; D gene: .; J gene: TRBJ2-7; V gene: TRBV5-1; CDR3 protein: CASSPRSSYEQYF; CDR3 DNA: TGCGCCAGCAGCCCAAGGAGCTCCTACGAGCAGTACTTC
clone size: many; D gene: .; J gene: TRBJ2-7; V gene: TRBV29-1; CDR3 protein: CSVTDGGDYEQYF; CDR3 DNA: TGCAGCGTTACGGACGGGGGTGACTACGAGCAGTACTTC
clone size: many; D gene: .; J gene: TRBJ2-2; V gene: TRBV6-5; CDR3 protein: CASSYSGPVTGELFF; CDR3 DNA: TGTGCCAGCAGTTACTCGGGCCCCGTCACCGGGGAGCTGTTTTTT
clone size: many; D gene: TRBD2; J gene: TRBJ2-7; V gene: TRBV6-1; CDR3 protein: CASSESGLTRDEQYF; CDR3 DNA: TGTGCCAGCAGTGAATCGGGACTAACACGGGACGAGCAGTACTTC
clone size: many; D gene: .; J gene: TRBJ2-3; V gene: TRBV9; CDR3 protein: CASSVGSTDTQYF; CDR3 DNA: TGTGCCAGCAGCGTTGGTAGCACAGATACGCAGTATTTT
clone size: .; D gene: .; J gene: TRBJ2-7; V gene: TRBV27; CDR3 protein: CASSFLSEQYF; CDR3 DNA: TGTGCCAGCAGTTTTTTGAGCGAGCAGTACTTC
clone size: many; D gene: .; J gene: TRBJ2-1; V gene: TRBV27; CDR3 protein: CASSLRGNEQFF; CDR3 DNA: TGTGCCAGCAGTCTCAGGGGTAATGAGCAGTTCTTC
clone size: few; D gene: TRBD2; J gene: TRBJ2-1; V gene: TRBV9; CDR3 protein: CASSGVGREGSEQFF; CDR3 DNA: TGTGCCAGCAGCGGAGTGGGGCGGGAGGGGAGTGAGCAGTTCTTC